This T cell receptor beta chain was captured by sequencing in a study of T cells in localized non-small cell lung cancer. Study-wide results and limits: Compared with tumor, uninvolved adjacent lung displayed greater T cell clonality, ranking highest overall. Adjacent lung tissue had a median approximately 61 of the top 100 clones found in the tumor.

The method was immunoSEQ multiplex PCR; TCRdb's version includes in-frame clones alone and lacks a portion of them. The sample comprises 20,000 to 30,000 clones, roughly 90% of which are singletons, and around 6% rests with the top ten. Worth noting for this clone: What it recognizes is unknown.

Trimming cost V 5 bases and J 3 bases, with 10 bases left between them. The CDR3 has 13 residues. CDR1 and CDR2 from the germline V gene are SGHNT and YENEEA. The TCR originated in a man aged 40 to 70 with stage II lung adenocarcinoma. Sequenced here: PBMCs, sampled before any cancer treatment. The rearrangement joins TRBV11-3 to TRBJ1-1, with a possible D match to TRBD1 (6 bases). CDR3: CASSGGQYTEAFF. CDR3 coding DNA: TGTGCCAGCAGCGGGGGCCAGTACACTGAAGCTTTCTTT. Looking up the rest from reference TRBV11-3 and TRBJ1-1 gives the full variable domain: EAGVVQSPRYKIIEKKQPVAFWCNPISGHNTLYWYLQNLGQGPELLIRYENEEAVDDSQLPKDRFSAERLKGVDSTLKIQPAELGDSAVYLCASSGGQYTEAFFGQGTRLTVV.